The clone carrying this T cell receptor (beta chain) was observed a few times. No antigen is known for it. The CDR3 totals 13 residues. Germline V CDR1 and CDR2: MNHEY, SVGEGT. For every donor, a draw yielded about 10 milliliters of peripheral blood. This entry belongs to a study of blood T cells in healthy people across ages. A J-beta primer mix and a sample-barcoded 5' primer were used in a second PCR of roughly 6 to 11 cycles. TCRdb recomputed calls from the 5' RACE reads with MiXCR, one row per CDR3 protein. The top ten clones hold approximately 7.7% of a sample with some 1.5 million distinct CDR3 sequences, about 30% of them seen once. General study findings and limits: Versus aged donors, long-lived donors had higher diversity and more naive CD4+ cells.

The chain uses TRBV6-2 or TRBV6-3 and TRBJ2-4, with D perhaps TRBD1 (6 bases). The J call may be mistaken, given a closer DNA end match to TRBJ2-7. Input material: blood. This receptor was obtained from a woman aged 30 to 39 in good health. The CDR3, as DNA: TGTGCCAGCAGAGGACAGCAAACCTACGAGCAGTACTTC. Translated, it gives CASRGQQTYEQYF.